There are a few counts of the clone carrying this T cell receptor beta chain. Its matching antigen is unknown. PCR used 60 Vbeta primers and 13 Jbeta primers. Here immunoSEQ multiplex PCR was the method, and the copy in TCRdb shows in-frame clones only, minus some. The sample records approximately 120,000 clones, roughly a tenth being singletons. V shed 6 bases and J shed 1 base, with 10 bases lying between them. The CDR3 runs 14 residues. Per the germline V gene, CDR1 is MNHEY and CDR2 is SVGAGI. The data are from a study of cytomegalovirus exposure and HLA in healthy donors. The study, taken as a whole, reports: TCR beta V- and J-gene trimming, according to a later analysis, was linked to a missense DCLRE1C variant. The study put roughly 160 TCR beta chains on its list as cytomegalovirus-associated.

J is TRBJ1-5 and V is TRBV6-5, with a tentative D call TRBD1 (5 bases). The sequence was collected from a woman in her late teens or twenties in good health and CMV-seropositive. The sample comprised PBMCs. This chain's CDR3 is CASRNSGSNQPQHF. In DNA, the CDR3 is TGTGCCAGCAGGAACTCAGGGAGCAATCAGCCCCAGCATTTT.